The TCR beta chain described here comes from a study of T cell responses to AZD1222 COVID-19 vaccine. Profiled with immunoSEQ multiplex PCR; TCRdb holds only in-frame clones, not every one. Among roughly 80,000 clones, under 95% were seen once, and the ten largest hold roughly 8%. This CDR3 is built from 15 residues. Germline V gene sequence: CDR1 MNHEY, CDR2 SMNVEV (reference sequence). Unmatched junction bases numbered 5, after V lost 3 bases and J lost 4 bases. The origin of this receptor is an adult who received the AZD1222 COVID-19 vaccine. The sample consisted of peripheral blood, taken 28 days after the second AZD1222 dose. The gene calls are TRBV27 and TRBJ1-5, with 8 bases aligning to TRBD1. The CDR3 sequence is CASSFSTGGNQPQHF. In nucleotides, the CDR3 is TGTGCCAGCAGTTTCTCTACAGGGGGGAATCAGCCCCAGCATTTT.